This paragraph reports one T cell receptor (beta chain). Antigen specificity is unknown. Germline values: CDR1 MNHNS, CDR2 SASEGT. CDR3 size: 15 residues. Trimming cost V 4 bases and J 2 bases; bases outside gene matches: 2. The data originate from a study of radiotherapy plus CTLA-4 blockade in lung cancer. Notes on the study in general: In blood, after radiotherapy plus ipilimumab, tumor-derived TCR clones expanded.

Generated by immunoSEQ multiplex PCR, the TCRdb table keeps only in-frame clones and is missing some. The sample shows some 110,000 clones, nearly 80% of them seen only once. V gene TRBV6-1 combines with J gene TRBJ2-2, with TRBD2 matching 9 bases. The source is a human donor with non-small cell lung cancer who had a partial response to radiotherapy plus ipilimumab. Sequenced material: peripheral blood, taken from a patient treated with radiotherapy plus ipilimumab. CDR3 region: CASSASGANTGELFF. The CDR3 region has the DNA TGTGCCAGCAGTGCTAGCGGGGCAAACACCGGGGAGCTGTTTTTT.